The sequence of this TCR beta chain was determined in a study of blood T cell repertoires in COVID-19. The data were produced by immunoSEQ multiplex PCR, yet TCRdb's version contains in-frame clones alone and is incomplete. The sample carries 200,000 to 250,000 clones, roughly 89% recorded once. There are 13 residues in the CDR3. Trimming took 4 bases from V and 5 from J; bases not matched to a gene: 4. Germline CDR1 is SGDLS and CDR2 is YYNGEE. The receptor's source is a woman aged 35 to 49 who had recovered from COVID-19. Material for sequencing was PBMCs or T cells enriched from blood (not recorded which). The chain carries TRBV9 and TRBJ2-7; TRBD1 agrees at 9 bases. The CDR3, as DNA: TGTGCCAGCAGCCCGCGACAGGGGGACGAGCAGTACTTC. This translates into CASSPRQGDEQYF.